The clone carrying this T cell receptor beta chain has a handful of counts. TCRdb re-called the 5' RACE reads with MiXCR, one entry per CDR3 protein. The table shows roughly 560,000 distinct CDR3 sequences, with roughly 22% occurring only once. This entry is derived from a study of T-cell memory formation after mild COVID-19. CDR3 length equals 15 residues. J gave up 5 bases and V 3 bases, and 6 bases lay outside the gene matches. The sequencing sample was made of PBMCs or a T cell subset sorted from them (not recorded which). The sequence came from an adult woman who had mild COVID-19 (a few samples of this study predate the infection). Cell type and time point are not known. The chain links TRBV12-3 or TRBV12-4 to TRBJ2-5; 10 bases align to TRBD2. The CDR3: CASSFSGGAGETQYF. The CDR3 DNA is TGTGCCAGCAGTTTCAGCGGGGGGGCCGGGGAGACCCAGTACTTC.